The T cell receptor beta chain under discussion was sequenced for a study of blood T cell repertoires in COVID-19 (TCRdb year 2020). Background on the whole study: Samples from collaborators originated in the United States, Italy and Spain and spanned both the acute and convalescent phases of COVID-19. The material from the prospective study consisted of cDNA or gDNA derived from T cells, B-cell-depleted T cells, or PBMCs. Subjects who had been exposed to COVID-19, were actively infected with it, or had recovered from it provided the deeply sampled blood TCRbeta repertoires that made up the dataset. A freely available public database, intended as a resource for researchers studying the immune response to SARS-CoV-2, is where the repertoires were released. Samples came from the ongoing ImmuneRACE study (first 160 participants) plus 1,254 subjects from 6 global collaborators. A de-identified subject ID, COVID-19 status, age in years and sex were almost always included in the sample metadata. HLA class I and class II types, where available, came from metadata supplied by the sample provider rather than from assay-based typing. Study-wide findings and limitations: Clinical and demographic metadata were provided uncurated, with the amount varying by source and participant.

Whole blood was collected in K2EDTA tubes by collaborating institutions according to the institutions' own protocols. For TCRbeta analysis, collaborators shipped samples in one of three forms: frozen whole blood, isolated PBMCs, or DNA extracted from either of those sample types. The germline V gene yields SGHRS for CDR1 and YFSETQ for CDR2. Germline trimming amounts to 4 bases on V and 0 bases on J, with 11 as the count of junction bases outside the gene matches. There are 18 amino acids in the CDR3, from cysteine to phenylalanine inclusive. Only CDR3 DNA remains: 54 bases, in frame from the first base. TCRbeta CDR3 regions were amplified from genomic DNA by means of the immunoSEQ Assay, a bias-controlled multiplex PCR. As for how the authors treated the data: Within the assay, amplification of reference gene primers was used to estimate how many nucleated cells each sample contained. To quantify the absolute abundance of each unique TCRbeta CDR3 rearrangement, sequence reads were collapsed and filtered. For each sample, productive Simpson clonality was calculated by taking the square root of Simpson's diversity index across productive rearrangements. In its TCRdb copy, this immuneACCESS table keeps in-frame sequences only and misses some clones. Where compared with another copy, unresolved V genes explain less than half of these, and the others have no known cause. V and J calls and clone size are those listed in that table; D and trimming were worked out from the DNA. The sample table holds around 120,000 clones, of which about 79% were seen once. In total, the top ten clones hold about 2.5% of the sample.

Turning to this clone: The specificity of this receptor is unknown. No much larger clone exists at a distance of one base, and base qualities are not known.

The chain couples TRBV5-1 to TRBJ1-2; 11 middle bases align to TRBD1. The clonotype originates from a man between 70 and 80 years old with acute or convalescent COVID-19. Material: peripheral blood. The base sequence is TGCGCCAGCAGCCGGAATTGGGGACAGGGGGAAGCTAACTATGGCTACACCTTC. This is translated as CASSRNWGQGEANYGYTF.